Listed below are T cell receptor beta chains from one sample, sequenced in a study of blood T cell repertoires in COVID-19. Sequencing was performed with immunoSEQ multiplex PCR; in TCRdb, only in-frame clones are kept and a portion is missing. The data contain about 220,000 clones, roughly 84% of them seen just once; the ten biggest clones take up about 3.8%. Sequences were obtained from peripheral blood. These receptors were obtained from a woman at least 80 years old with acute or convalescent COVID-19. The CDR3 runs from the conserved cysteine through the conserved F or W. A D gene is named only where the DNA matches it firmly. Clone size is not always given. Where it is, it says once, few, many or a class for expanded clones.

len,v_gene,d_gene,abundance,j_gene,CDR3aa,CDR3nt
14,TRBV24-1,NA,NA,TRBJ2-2,CATSGSRNTGELFF,TGTGCCACCAGTGGTTCTCGGAACACCGGGGAGCTGTTTTTT
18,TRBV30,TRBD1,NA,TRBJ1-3,CAFTPLGQTSYSGNTIYF,TGTGCCTTCACCCCGTTGGGACAGACAAGTTACTCTGGAAACACCATATATTTT
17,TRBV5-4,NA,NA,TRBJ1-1,CASFRGGGLGVNTEAFF,TGTGCCAGCTTCCGAGGGGGGGGGCTCGGCGTGAACACTGAAGCTTTCTTT
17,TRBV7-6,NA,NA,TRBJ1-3,CASSPILRGLSGNTIYF,TGTGCCAGCAGCCCTATCCTTAGGGGCCTCTCTGGAAACACCATATATTTT
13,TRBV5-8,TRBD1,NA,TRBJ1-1,CASSFSTGGEAFF,TGTGCCAGCAGCTTCTCAACAGGGGGCGAAGCTTTCTTT
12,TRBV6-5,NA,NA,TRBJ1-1,CASSPPYTEAFF,TGTGCCAGCAGCCCCCCGTACACTGAAGCTTTCTTT
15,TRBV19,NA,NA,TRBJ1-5,CASKVVGVGNQPQHF,TGTGCCAGTAAAGTAGTGGGCGTTGGCAATCAGCCCCAGCATTTT
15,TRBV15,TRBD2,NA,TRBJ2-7,CATSRDGRGRYEQYF,TGTGCCACCAGCAGAGATGGGCGGGGGAGATACGAGCAGTACTTC
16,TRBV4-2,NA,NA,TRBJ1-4,CASSQDGGEGNEKLFF,TGTGCCAGCAGCCAAGATGGTGGGGAGGGGAATGAAAAACTGTTTTTT
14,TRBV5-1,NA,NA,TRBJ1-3,CASSLERQGNTIYF,TGCGCCAGCAGCTTGGAGCGGCAGGGAAACACCATATATTTT
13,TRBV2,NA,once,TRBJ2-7,CASSDAQGYEQYF,TGTGCCAGCAGTGATGCCCAGGGCTACGAGCAGTACTTC
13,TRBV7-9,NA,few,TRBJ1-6,CASSAQARSPLHF,TGTGCCAGCAGCGCGCAGGCACGTTCACCCCTCCACTTT
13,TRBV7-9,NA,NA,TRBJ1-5,CASSLGGGQPQHF,TGTGCCAGCAGCTTAGGGGGAGGGCAGCCCCAGCATTTT
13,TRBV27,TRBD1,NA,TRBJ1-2,CASSRDRARGYTF,TGTGCCAGCAGTCGGGACAGAGCCCGGGGCTACACCTTC
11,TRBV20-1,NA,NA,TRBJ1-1,CSAKPRIEAFF,TGCAGTGCTAAACCCAGGATAGAAGCTTTCTTT
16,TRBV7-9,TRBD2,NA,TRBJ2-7,CASSLLGLGSSYEQYF,TGTGCCAGCAGCTTACTAGGACTAGGGAGCTCCTACGAGCAGTACTTC
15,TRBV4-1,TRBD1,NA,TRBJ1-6,CASSQTGTVNSPLHF,TGCGCCAGCAGCCAAACCGGGACAGTTAATTCACCCCTCCACTTT
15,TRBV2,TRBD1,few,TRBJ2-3,CASSEADRLTDTQYF,TGTGCCAGCAGTGAAGCGGACAGGCTGACAGATACGCAGTATTTT
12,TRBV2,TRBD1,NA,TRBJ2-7,CASRADRGEQYF,TGTGCCAGCAGGGCCGACAGGGGGGAGCAGTACTTC
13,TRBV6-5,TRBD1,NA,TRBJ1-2,CASTTRTGYGYTF,TGTGCCAGCACCACTCGGACAGGGTATGGCTACACCTTC
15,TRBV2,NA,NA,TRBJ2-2,CASSKTSANTGELFF,TGTGCCAGCAGCAAAACTAGTGCGAACACCGGGGAGCTGTTTTTT
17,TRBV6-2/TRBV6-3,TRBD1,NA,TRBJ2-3,CASSHTFGRDRDDTQYF,TGTGCCAGCAGTCATACCTTCGGCCGGGACAGGGATGATACGCAGTATTTT
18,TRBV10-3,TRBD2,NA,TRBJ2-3,CAISESDFEAGATDTQYF,TGTGCCATCAGTGAGTCGGATTTTGAAGCGGGGGCCACAGATACGCAGTATTTT
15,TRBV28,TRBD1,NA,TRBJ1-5,CASSLWQQGDQPQHF,TGTGCCAGCAGTTTATGGCAGCAGGGGGATCAGCCCCAGCATTTT
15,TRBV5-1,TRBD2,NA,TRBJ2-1,CASSLSGGHYNEQFF,TGCGCCAGCAGTTTAAGCGGGGGGCACTACAATGAGCAGTTCTTC
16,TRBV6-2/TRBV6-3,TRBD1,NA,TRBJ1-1,CASSHRDRGPYTEAFF,TGTGCCAGCAGCCACCGGGACAGGGGGCCTTACACTGAAGCTTTCTTT
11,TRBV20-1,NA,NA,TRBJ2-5,CSAQGGGAQYF,TGCAGTGCCCAAGGGGGAGGGGCCCAGTACTTC
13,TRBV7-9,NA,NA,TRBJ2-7,CASGRTGAYEQYF,TGTGCCAGCGGCCGTACGGGGGCCTACGAGCAGTACTTC
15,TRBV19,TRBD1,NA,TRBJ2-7,CASSMGDRGTYEQYF,TGTGCCAGTAGTATGGGGGACAGGGGGACCTACGAGCAGTACTTC
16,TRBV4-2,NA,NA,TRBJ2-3,CASSLRTASSTDTQYF,TGTGCCAGCAGCCTGAGGACAGCCTCTAGCACAGATACGCAGTATTTT
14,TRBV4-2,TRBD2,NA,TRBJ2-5,CASSQGTRKETQYF,TGTGCCAGCAGCCAAGGGACTAGAAAAGAGACCCAGTACTTC
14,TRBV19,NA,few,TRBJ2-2,CASSTRALTGELFF,TGTGCCAGTAGTACGCGGGCCCTCACCGGGGAGCTGTTTTTT
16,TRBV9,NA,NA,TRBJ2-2,CASSVGHSANTGELFF,TGTGCCAGCAGCGTCGGACACTCCGCGAACACCGGGGAGCTGTTTTTT
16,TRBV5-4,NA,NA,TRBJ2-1,CASSLGVRDYYNEQFF,TGTGCCAGCAGCTTGGGGGTCCGGGATTACTACAATGAGCAGTTCTTC
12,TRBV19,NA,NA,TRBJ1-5,CASSTLYQPQHF,TGTGCCAGTAGTACCCTTTATCAGCCCCAGCATTTT
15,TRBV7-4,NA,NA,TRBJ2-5,CASSLSTGKKETQYF,TGTGCCAGCAGCTTAAGCACGGGGAAAAAAGAGACCCAGTACTTC
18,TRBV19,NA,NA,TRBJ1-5,CASSLGGGLGYSNQPQHF,TGTGCCAGTAGTCTCGGCGGGGGGTTAGGGTATAGCAATCAGCCCCAGCATTTT
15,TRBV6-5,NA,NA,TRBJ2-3,CASSMGSPSTDTQYF,TGTGCCAGCAGTATGGGGAGTCCTAGCACAGATACGCAGTATTTT
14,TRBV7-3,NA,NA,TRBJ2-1,CASSFGGIPNEQFF,TGTGCCAGCAGCTTCGGGGGTATTCCCAATGAGCAGTTCTTC
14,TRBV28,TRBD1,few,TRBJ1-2,CASSLTGGAGGYTF,TGTGCCAGCAGTCTCACAGGGGGCGCGGGTGGCTACACCTTC
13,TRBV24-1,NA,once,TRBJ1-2,CATSDPQNYGYTF,TGTGCCACCAGTGATCCGCAGAACTATGGCTACACCTTC
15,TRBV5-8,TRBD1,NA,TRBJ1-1,CASSFRQGGVTEAFF,TGTGCCAGCAGCTTTAGACAGGGAGGAGTAACTGAAGCTTTCTTT
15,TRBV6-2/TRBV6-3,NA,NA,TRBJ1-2,CASSYSRDFVYGYTF,TGTGCCAGCAGTTATAGCAGGGATTTCGTCTATGGCTACACCTTC
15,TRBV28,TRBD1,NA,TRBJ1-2,CASSTWTGNLYGYTF,TGTGCCAGCAGTACCTGGACAGGGAACCTCTATGGCTACACCTTC
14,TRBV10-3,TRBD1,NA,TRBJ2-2,CAISGQGNGGELFF,TGTGCCATCAGTGGACAGGGCAATGGCGGGGAGCTGTTTTTT